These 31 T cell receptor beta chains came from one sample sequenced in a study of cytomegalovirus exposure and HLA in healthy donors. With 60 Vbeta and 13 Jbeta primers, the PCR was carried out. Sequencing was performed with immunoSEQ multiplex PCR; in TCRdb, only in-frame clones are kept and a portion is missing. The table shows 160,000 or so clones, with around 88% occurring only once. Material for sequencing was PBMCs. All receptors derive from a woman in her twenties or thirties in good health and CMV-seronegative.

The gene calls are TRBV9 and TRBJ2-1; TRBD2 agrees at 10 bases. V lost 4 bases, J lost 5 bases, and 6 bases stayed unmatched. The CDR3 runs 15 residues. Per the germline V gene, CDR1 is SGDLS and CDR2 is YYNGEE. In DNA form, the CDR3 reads TGTGCCAGCAGCCTTACTAGCGGGGAGCACAATGAGCAGTTCTTC. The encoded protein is CASSLTSGEHNEQFF. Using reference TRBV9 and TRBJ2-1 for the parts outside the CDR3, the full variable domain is DSGVTQTPKHLITATGQRVTLRCSPRSGDLSVYWYQQSLDQGLQFLIQYYNGEERAKGNILERFSAQQFPDLHSELNLSSLELGDSALYFCASSLTSGEHNEQFFGPGTRLTVL.

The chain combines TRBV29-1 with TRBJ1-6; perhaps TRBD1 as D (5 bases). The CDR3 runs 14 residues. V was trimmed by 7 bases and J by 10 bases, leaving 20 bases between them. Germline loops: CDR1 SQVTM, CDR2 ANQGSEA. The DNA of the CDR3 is TGCAGCGCCCGTTTGGGGGGGGAACGATCACCCCTCCACTTT. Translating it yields CSARLGGERSPLHF.

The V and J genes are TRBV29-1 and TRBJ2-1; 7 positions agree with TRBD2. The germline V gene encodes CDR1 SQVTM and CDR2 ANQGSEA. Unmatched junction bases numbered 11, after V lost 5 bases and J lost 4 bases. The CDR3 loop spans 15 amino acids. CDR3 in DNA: TGCAGCGTTTCCTCTAGCGGAGAGTTTTACAATGAGCAGTTCTTC. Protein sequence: CSVSSSGEFYNEQFF.

The CDR3 DNA reads TGTGCCAGCAGCCCCCGGGGGACGACAGGGCCGGATACGCAGTATTTT. Translation gives CASSPRGTTGPDTQYF. The rearrangement links TRBV7-3 to TRBJ2-3; D is perhaps TRBD1 (7 bases). V was cut by 5 bases and J by 6 bases, with 21 bases left in between. Germline V gene lookup returns CDR1 SGHTA and CDR2 FQGTGA. The length of the CDR3 is 16 residues.

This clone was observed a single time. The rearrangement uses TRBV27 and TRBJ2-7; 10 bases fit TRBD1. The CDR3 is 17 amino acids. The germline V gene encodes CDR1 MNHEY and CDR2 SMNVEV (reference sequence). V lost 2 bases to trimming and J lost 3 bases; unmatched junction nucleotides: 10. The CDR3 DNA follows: TGTGCCAGCAGTTTACAGTCCGGACAGGGGGTTCTCTACGAGCAGTACTTC. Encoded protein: CASSLQSGQGVLYEQYF.

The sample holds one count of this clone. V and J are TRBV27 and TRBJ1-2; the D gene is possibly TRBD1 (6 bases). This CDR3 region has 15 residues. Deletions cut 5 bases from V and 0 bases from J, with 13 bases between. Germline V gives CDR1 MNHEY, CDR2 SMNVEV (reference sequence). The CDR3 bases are TGTGCCAGCAGTCCAAGGACAGCAGCTAACTATGGCTACACCTTC. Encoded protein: CASSPRTAANYGYTF.

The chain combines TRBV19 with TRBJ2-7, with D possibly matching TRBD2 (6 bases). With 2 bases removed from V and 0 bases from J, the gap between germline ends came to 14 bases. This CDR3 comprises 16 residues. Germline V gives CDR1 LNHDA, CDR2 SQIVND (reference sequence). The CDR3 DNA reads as TGTGCCAGTAGTATAAGGGACTCCCCGGGCTCCTACGAGCAGTACTTC. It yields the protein CASSIRDSPGSYEQYF.

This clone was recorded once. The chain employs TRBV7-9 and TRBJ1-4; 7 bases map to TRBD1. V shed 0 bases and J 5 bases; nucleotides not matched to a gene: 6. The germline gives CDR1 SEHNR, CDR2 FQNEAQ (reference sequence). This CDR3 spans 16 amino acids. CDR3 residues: CASSLAGWDSNEKLFF. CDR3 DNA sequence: TGTGCCAGCAGCTTAGCGGGGTGGGACAGCAATGAAAAACTGTTTTTT.

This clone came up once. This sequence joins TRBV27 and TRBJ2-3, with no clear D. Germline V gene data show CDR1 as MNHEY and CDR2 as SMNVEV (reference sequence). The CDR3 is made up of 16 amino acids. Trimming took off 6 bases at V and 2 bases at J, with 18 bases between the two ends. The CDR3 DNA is TGTGCCAGCAGCCTACAGATCATATCGGACACAGATACGCAGTATTTT. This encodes CASSLQIISDTDTQYF.

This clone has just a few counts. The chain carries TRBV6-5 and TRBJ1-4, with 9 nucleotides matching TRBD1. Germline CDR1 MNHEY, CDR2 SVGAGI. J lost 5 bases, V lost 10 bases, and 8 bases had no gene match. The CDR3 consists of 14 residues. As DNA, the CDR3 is TGTGCCACCAAGACCGGGACAGGGAATGAAAAACTGTTTTTT. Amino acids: CATKTGTGNEKLFF.

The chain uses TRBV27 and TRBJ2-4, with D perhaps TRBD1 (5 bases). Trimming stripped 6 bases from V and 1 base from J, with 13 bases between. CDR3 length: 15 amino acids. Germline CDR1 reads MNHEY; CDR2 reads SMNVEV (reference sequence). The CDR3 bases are TGTGCCAGCAGCTTTCTCTCAGGGGCCAAAAACATTCAGTACTTC. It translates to CASSFLSGAKNIQYF.

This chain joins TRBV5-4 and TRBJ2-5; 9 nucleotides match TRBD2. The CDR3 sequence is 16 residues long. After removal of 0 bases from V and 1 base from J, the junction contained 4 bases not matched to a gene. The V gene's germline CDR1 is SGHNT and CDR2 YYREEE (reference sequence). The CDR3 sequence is CASSLVGGGGQETQYF. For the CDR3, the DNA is TGTGCCAGCAGCTTGGTTGGCGGGGGGGGCCAAGAGACCCAGTACTTC. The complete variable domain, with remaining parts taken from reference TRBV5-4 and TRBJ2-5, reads ETGVTQSPTHLIKTRGQQVTLRCSSQSGHNTVSWYQQALGQGPQFIFQYYREEENGRGNFPPRFSGLQFPNYSSELNVNALELDDSALYLCASSLVGGGGQETQYFGPGTRLLVL.

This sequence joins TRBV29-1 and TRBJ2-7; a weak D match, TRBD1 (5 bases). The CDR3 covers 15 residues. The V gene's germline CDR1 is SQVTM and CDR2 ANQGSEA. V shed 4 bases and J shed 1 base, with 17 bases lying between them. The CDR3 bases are TGCAGCGTTGGGATAGGGGCTCTAATTTCCTACGAGCAGTACTTC. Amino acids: CSVGIGALISYEQYF.

The CDR3: CSVDRREGQYNEQFF. The CDR3 nucleotides read TGCAGCGTTGACCGGCGGGAGGGCCAATACAATGAGCAGTTCTTC. This chain joins TRBV29-1 and TRBJ2-1; 9 nucleotides align to TRBD2. Trimming at V came to 3 bases and at J to 4 bases, leaving 7 bases not matched to a gene. Germline CDR1 and CDR2: SQVTM and ANQGSEA. This CDR3 region has 15 residues.

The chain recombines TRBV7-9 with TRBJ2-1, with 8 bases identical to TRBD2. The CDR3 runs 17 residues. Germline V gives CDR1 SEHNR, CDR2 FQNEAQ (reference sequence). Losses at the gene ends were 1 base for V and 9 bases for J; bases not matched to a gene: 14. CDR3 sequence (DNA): TGTGCCAGCAGCTTAGGATGGAGACTAGCGAGAATAAGTGAGCAGTTCTTC. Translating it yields CASSLGWRLARISEQFF. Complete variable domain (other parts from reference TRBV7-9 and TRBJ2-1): DTGVSQNPRHKITKRGQNVTFRCDPISEHNRLYWYRQTLGQGPEFLTYFQNEAQLEKSRLLSDRFSAERPKGSFSTLEIQRTEQGDSAMYLCASSLGWRLARISEQFFGPGTRLTVL.

Here the CDR3 reads CASSLTAGGNNEQFF. For the CDR3, the DNA is TGCGCCAGCAGCTTGACGGCGGGGGGGAACAATGAGCAGTTCTTC. This sequence joins TRBV5-1 and TRBJ2-1; TRBD2 agrees at 9 bases. The CDR3 has 15 residues. Germline V gene sequence: CDR1 SGHRS, CDR2 YFSETQ. V shed 1 base and J 5 bases; nucleotides not matched to a gene: 4.

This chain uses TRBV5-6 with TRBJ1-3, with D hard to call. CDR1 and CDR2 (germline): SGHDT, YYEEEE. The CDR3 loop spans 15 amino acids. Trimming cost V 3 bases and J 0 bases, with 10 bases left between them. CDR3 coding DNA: TGTGCCAGCAGCTCCTACGGTCTCTCTGGAAACACCATATATTTT. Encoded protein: CASSSYGLSGNTIYF.

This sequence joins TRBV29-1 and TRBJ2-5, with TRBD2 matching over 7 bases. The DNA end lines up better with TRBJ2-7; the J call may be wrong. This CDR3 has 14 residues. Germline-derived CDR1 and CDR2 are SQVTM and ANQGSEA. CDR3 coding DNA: TGCAGCGTTGAAGAGACTAGCTCATCCTACGAGCAGTACTTC. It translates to CSVEETSSSYEQYF.

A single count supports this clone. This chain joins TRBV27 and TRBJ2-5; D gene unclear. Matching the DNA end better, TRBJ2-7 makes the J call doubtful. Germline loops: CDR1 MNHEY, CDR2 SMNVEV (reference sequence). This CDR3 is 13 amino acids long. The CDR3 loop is CASGGRSAYEQYF. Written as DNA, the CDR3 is TGTGCCAGCGGCGGCCGTAGTGCCTACGAGCAGTACTTC.

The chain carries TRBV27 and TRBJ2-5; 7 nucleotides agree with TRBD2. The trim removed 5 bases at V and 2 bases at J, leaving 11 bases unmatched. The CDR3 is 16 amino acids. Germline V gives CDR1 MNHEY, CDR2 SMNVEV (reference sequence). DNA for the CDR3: TGTGCCAGCAGTCCGACCGGCGGGGGTGTGCAAGAGACCCAGTACTTC. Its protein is CASSPTGGGVQETQYF.

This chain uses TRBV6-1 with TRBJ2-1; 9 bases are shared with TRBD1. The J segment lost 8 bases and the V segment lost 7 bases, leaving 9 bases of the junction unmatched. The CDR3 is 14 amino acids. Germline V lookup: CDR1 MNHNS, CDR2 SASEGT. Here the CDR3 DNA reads TGTGCCAGCATCCCGGGACAGGGATGGGATGAGCAGTTCTTC. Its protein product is CASIPGQGWDEQFF.

CDR3 sequence reads: CASNKGTGGYKYSNQPQHF. The DNA of the CDR3 is TGTGCCAGCAATAAAGGGACAGGGGGTTACAAATATAGCAATCAGCCCCAGCATTTT. V usage is TRBV2 and J usage is TRBJ1-5, with 11 bases lining up with TRBD1. Unmatched junction bases numbered 14, after V lost 7 bases and J lost 0 bases. This CDR3 has 19 residues. Germline CDR1 reads SNHLY; CDR2 reads FYNNEI.

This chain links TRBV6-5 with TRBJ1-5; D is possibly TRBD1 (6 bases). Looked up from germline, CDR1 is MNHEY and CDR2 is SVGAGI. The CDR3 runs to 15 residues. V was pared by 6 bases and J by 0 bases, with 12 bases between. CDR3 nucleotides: TGTGCCAGCAGCCGGACAGCAAATAGCAATCAGCCCCAGCATTTT. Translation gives CASSRTANSNQPQHF.

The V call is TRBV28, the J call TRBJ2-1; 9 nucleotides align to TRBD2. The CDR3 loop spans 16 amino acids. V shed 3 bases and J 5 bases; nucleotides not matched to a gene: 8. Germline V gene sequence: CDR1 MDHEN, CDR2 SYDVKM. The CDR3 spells CASSFLGAGGHNEQFF. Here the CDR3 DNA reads TGTGCCAGCAGTTTCCTTGGGGCGGGAGGGCACAATGAGCAGTTCTTC.

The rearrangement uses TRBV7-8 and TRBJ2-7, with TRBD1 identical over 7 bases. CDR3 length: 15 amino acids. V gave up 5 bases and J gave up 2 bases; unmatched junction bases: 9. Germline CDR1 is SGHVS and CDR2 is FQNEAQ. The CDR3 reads CASSPEGTEAYEQYF. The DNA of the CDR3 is TGTGCCAGCAGCCCCGAGGGGACAGAGGCCTACGAGCAGTACTTC.

This CDR3 reads CASSLGLNSYEQYF. Here the CDR3 DNA reads TGTGCCAGCAGCTTGGGACTGAACTCCTACGAGCAGTACTTC. The chain couples TRBV7-8 to TRBJ2-7, with a possible D match to TRBD2 (6 bases). Looked up from germline, CDR1 is SGHVS and CDR2 is FQNEAQ. The V and J ends lost 3 bases and 0 bases respectively, with 9 bases between them. CDR3 length equals 14 residues.

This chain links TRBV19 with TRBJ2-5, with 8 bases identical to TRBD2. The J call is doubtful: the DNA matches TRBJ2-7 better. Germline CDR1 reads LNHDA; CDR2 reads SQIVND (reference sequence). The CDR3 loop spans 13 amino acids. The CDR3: CASMKRESHEQYF. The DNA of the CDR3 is TGTGCCAGTATGAAGCGGGAGAGCCACGAGCAGTACTTC.

The DNA of the CDR3 is TGCGCCAGCAGCCCTCCGGGGAGGGGAGAATCACCCCTCCACTTT. It is translated as CASSPPGRGESPLHF. This sequence joins TRBV5-1 and TRBJ1-6, with TRBD1 as a possible D gene (5 bases). Trimming took off 4 bases at V and 10 bases at J, with 18 bases between the two ends. Germline CDR1 SGHRS, CDR2 YFSETQ. CDR3 size: 15 residues.

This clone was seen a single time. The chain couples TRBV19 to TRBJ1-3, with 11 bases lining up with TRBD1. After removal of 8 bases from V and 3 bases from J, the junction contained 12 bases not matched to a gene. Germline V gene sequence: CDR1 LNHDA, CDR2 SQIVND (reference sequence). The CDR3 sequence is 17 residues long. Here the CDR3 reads CASRTGGNPPNGNTIYF. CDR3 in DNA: TGTGCCAGTCGGACAGGGGGCAATCCTCCTAATGGAAACACCATATATTTT.

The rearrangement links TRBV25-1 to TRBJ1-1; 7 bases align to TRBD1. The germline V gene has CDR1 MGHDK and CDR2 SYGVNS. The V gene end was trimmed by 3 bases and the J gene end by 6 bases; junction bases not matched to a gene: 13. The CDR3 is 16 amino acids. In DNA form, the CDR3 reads TGTGCCAGCAGTGAGGTATCGACAGGGAGGAGGTCTGAAGCTTTCTTT. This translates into CASSEVSTGRRSEAFF.

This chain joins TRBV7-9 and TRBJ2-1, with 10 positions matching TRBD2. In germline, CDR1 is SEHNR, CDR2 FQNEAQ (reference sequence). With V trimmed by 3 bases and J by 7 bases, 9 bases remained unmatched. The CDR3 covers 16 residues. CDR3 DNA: TGTGCCAGCAGCTTGGGTCTAGCGGGAGTTCGGAATGAGCAGTTCTTC. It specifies CASSLGLAGVRNEQFF. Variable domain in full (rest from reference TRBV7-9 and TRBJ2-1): DTGVSQNPRHKITKRGQNVTFRCDPISEHNRLYWYRQTLGQGPEFLTYFQNEAQLEKSRLLSDRFSAERPKGSFSTLEIQRTEQGDSAMYLCASSLGLAGVRNEQFFGPGTRLTVL.